This T cell receptor (beta chain) comes out of a study of blood T cell repertoires in COVID-19. Sequenced by immunoSEQ multiplex PCR; TCRdb stores in-frame clones only, minus some. This table has about 210,000 clones, just over 90% appearing once. Sequences were obtained from peripheral blood. The origin of this receptor is a man younger than 45 with acute or convalescent COVID-19.

The DNA of the CDR3 is TGTGCCAGCAGCCCCCAGGGCGCACAGCCTTACAATGAGCAGTTCTTC. This translates into CASSPQGAQPYNEQFF. The chain couples TRBV7-3 to TRBJ2-1; a weak D match, TRBD1 (5 bases). This CDR3 is 16 amino acids long. Between the trimmed V and J ends, which lost 5 bases and 4 bases, there was a span of 18 bases. CDR1 is SGHTA, CDR2 FQGTGA, per germline.